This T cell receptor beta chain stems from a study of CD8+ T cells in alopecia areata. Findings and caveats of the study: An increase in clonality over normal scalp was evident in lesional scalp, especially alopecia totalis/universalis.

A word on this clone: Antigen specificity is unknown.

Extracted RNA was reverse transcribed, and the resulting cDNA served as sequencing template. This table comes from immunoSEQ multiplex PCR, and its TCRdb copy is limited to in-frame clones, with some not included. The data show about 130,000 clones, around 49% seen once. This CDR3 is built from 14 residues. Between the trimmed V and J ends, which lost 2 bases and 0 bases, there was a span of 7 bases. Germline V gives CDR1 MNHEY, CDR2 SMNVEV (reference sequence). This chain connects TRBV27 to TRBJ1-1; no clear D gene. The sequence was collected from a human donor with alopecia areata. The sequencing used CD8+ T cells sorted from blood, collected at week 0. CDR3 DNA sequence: TGTGCCAGCAGTTTACGCGGAATGAACACTGAAGCTTTCTTT. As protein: CASSLRGMNTEAFF.